This TCR beta chain was recovered during a study of blood T cell repertoires in COVID-19. Looking at the study overall: Samples came from the United States, Italy and Spain, spanning acute and convalescent COVID-19.

Original handling: From reference gene primer amplification, estimates of nucleated cell counts were derived. Clones were sequenced by immunoSEQ multiplex PCR, and TCRdb holds only the in-frame ones, with some missing. V and J calls and clone size are those listed in that table; D and trimming were worked out from the DNA. The table records about 59,000 clones, roughly 80% of them present only once. CDR3 length equals 17 residues. Germline trimming cut 4 bases from V and 7 bases from J; bases unmatched to any gene: 15. CDR1 SGDLS and CDR2 YYNGEE come from the germline V gene. Input material: peripheral blood. The sequence was collected from an elderly man with acute or convalescent COVID-19. The chain recombines TRBV9 with TRBJ2-2; 8 nucleotides line up with TRBD2. CDR3 region: CASSPLTGTRVGGELFF. Here the CDR3 DNA reads TGTGCCAGCAGCCCCTTGACCGGGACTAGAGTTGGCGGGGAGCTGTTTTTT.